A single sample is the source of the 3 T cell receptor beta chains below, sequenced in a study of post-analysis software for immune sequencing data. Study results and caveats: Relative to controls, patients had five TRBV segments at higher frequency, with TRBV5-6, TRBV5-1 and TRBV20-1 among these.

Incorporated into the TCR beta cDNA libraries were unique molecular identifiers, which served to reduce PCR and sequencing biases. Each CDR3 protein gets one entry after TCRdb re-called the PCR reads with MiXCR. This sample has hundreds of thousands of distinct CDR3 sequences, with less than 40% found just once. The antigens of these receptors remain unknown. Source material: blood. The receptors were sampled from a girl aged 5 to 17 with multiple sclerosis.

The genes are TRBV6-5 and TRBJ1-5; the D is unclear. CDR1 and CDR2 from the germline V gene are MNHEY and SVGAGI. This CDR3 is built from 15 residues. Trimming pared 6 bases from V and 9 bases from J, leaving 21 bases between. CDR3 coding DNA: TGTGCCAGCAGCTTCGGCTGGGGTATAGAATGGCCCCAGCATTTT. This encodes CASSFGWGIEWPQHF.

This clonotype was counted once. The V call is TRBV27, the J call TRBJ1-5, with a weak D call TRBD1 (6 bases). Germline V lookup: CDR1 MNHEY, CDR2 SMNVEV (reference sequence). Trimming removed 4 bases at V and 4 bases at J, with 8 bases between. CDR3 length: 13 residues. CDR3: CASSWTENQPQHF. In nucleotides, the CDR3 is TGTGCCAGCAGTTGGACAGAGAATCAGCCCCAGCATTTT.

The V and J genes are TRBV12-3 or TRBV12-4 and TRBJ1-2; TRBD1 matches 9 bases. The CDR3 totals 13 residues. The V gene end was trimmed by 9 bases and the J gene end by 5 bases; junction bases not matched to a gene: 7. CDR3 coding DNA: TGTGCCAGTATGGGACAGGGAGGGTATGGCTACACCTTC. It encodes CASMGQGGYGYTF.